A single sample is the source of the 29 T cell receptor beta chains below, sequenced in a study of blood T cell repertoires in COVID-19. Profiled with immunoSEQ multiplex PCR; TCRdb holds only in-frame clones, not every one. Among more than 200,000 clones, 75% to 90% were seen once, and the ten largest hold about 2.5%. Sequencing input: peripheral blood. All receptors come from a woman in her seventies with active or convalescent COVID-19.

The chain joins TRBV5-3 to TRBJ1-4, with a weak D call TRBD1 (6 bases). TRBV5-3 qualifies as an ORF whose function is uncertain. With 4 bases removed from V and 3 bases from J, the gap between germline ends came to 13 bases. This CDR3 comprises 15 residues. The CDR3 sequence is CARSPLGGPNEKLFF. CDR3 nucleotides: TGTGCCAGAAGCCCGTTGGGGGGGCCTAATGAAAAACTGTTTTTT.

This clone was picked up one time. This chain joins TRBV18 and TRBJ1-6; TRBD1 aligns across 7 bases. Germline V gene lookup returns CDR1 KGHSH and CDR2 LQKENI. This CDR3 is 16 amino acids long. The trim removed 1 base at V and 6 bases at J, leaving 6 bases unmatched. The chain's CDR3 is CASSPRSGTANSPLHF. The CDR3 nucleotides read TGTGCCAGCTCACCACGGTCCGGGACAGCTAATTCACCCCTCCACTTT. Based on the CDR3 plus reference TRBV18 and TRBJ1-6, the full variable domain is NAGVMQNPRHLVRRRGQEARLRCSPMKGHSHVYWYRQLPEEGLKFMVYLQKENIIDESGMPKERFSAEFPKEGPSILRIQQVVRGDSAAYFCASSPRSGTANSPLHFGNGTRLTVT.

This chain uses TRBV6-5 with TRBJ2-5; 10 bases match TRBD1. There are 16 residues in the CDR3. The V segment lost 2 bases and the J segment 2 bases; nucleotides outside the gene matches: 5. Germline V gene sequence: CDR1 MNHEY, CDR2 SVGAGI. In DNA form, the CDR3 reads TGTGCCAGCAGTTACCCGGGACAGGGGAGACAAGAGACCCAGTACTTC. It yields the protein CASSYPGQGRQETQYF.

The table lists this clone with a few counts. The chain combines TRBV7-3 with TRBJ1-6, with 7 bases lining up with TRBD1. Germline values: CDR1 SGHTA, CDR2 FQGTGA. V dropped 5 bases and J dropped 7; count of bases not matched to a gene: 8. The CDR3 is made up of 15 amino acids. This chain's CDR3 is CASSQAGTANSPLHF. Here the CDR3 DNA reads TGTGCCAGCAGCCAGGCAGGGACAGCGAATTCACCCCTCCACTTT.

The rearrangement uses TRBV3-1 (or the pseudogene TRBV3-2) and TRBJ1-2, with 10 nucleotides matching TRBD1. The CDR3 totals 16 residues. With V trimmed by 4 bases and J by 4 bases, 9 bases remained unmatched. The V gene's germline CDR1 is LGHDT and CDR2 YNNKEL (reference sequence). The CDR3 DNA sequence: TGTGCCAGCAGCCCGAAGGACAGGGGGAGGTTCTATGGCTACACCTTC. This sequence encodes CASSPKDRGRFYGYTF.

Only one count was recorded for this clone. This chain uses TRBV7-3 with TRBJ2-3; D uncertain. Germline CDR1 SGHTA, CDR2 FQGTGA. CDR3 size: 14 residues. Trimming removed 2 bases from V and 0 bases from J, with 6 bases in between. The CDR3 reads CASSLLTSTDTQYF. The CDR3 DNA is TGTGCCAGCAGCTTACTTACTAGCACAGATACGCAGTATTTT.

The chain links TRBV29-1 to TRBJ2-2, with TRBD1 matching 10 bases. There are 15 residues in the CDR3. The ends lost 7 bases at V and 5 bases at J; junction bases unmatched: 10. The germline gives CDR1 SQVTM, CDR2 ANQGSEA. CDR3 bases: TGCAGCGCTACTCCGACAGGGGGCTATACCGGGGAGCTGTTTTTT. Residues: CSATPTGGYTGELFF.

The rearrangement uses TRBV9 and TRBJ1-2; 9 positions agree with TRBD1. CDR3 length: 14 amino acids. Germline CDR1 reads SGDLS; CDR2 reads YYNGEE. Trimming cost V 0 bases and J 6 bases; bases outside gene matches: 3. CDR3 region: CASSVAGTGNGYTF. CDR3 sequence (DNA): TGTGCCAGCAGCGTAGCCGGGACAGGGAATGGCTACACCTTC.

The chain uses TRBV30 and TRBJ2-5; 11 bases line up with TRBD2. CDR1 is GTSNPN, CDR2 SVGIG, per germline (reference sequence). The J segment lost 5 bases and the V segment lost 8 bases, leaving 7 bases of the junction unmatched. The CDR3 loop spans 13 amino acids. The CDR3 sequence: CASLAGGTETQYF. The CDR3, as DNA: TGTGCCAGCCTAGCGGGGGGCACGGAGACCCAGTACTTC.

The chain links TRBV5-5 to TRBJ2-2; 11 bases map to TRBD1. Trimming cost V 2 bases and J 6 bases; bases outside gene matches: 3. The CDR3 totals 15 residues. Germline assignment: CDR1 SGHKS and CDR2 YYEKEE (reference sequence). CDR3 nucleotides: TGTGCCAGCAGCTTCGGGACAGGGGGTGCCGGGGAGCTGTTTTTT. Protein sequence: CASSFGTGGAGELFF.

The gene calls are TRBV28 and TRBJ1-1, with a possible D match to TRBD1 (5 bases). This CDR3 is built from 15 residues. Germline CDR1 reads MDHEN; CDR2 reads SYDVKM. Between the trimmed V and J ends, which lost 8 bases and 0 bases, there was a span of 16 bases. This chain's CDR3 is CASSGGGEVNTEAFF. The CDR3 DNA reads as TGTGCCAGCTCGGGGGGGGGTGAAGTGAACACTGAAGCTTTCTTT.

The chain joins TRBV7-8 to TRBJ2-5; 10 nucleotides agree with TRBD2. Germline CDR1 and CDR2: SGHVS and FQNEAQ. V was clipped by 5 bases and J by 9 bases; unmatched bases: 12. The CDR3 loop spans 15 amino acids. The DNA for the CDR3 is TGTGCCAGCAGCGTTTATACCCATCTAGCGGGGGCCCAGTACTTC. It yields the protein CASSVYTHLAGAQYF.

The rearrangement uses TRBV7-2 and TRBJ1-5, with TRBD1 matching 8 bases. This CDR3 comprises 15 residues. Germline-derived CDR1 and CDR2 are SGHTA and FQGNSA. Trimming removed 5 bases from V and 4 bases from J; junction bases left unmatched: 7. In DNA form, the CDR3 reads TGTGCCAGCAGCCGCTTAAGACAGGGGAATCAGCCCCAGCATTTT. Translated: CASSRLRQGNQPQHF.

The chain is built from TRBV12-3 or TRBV12-4 and TRBJ1-1, with D possibly being TRBD1 (5 bases). Trimming left V 7 bases short and J 11 bases short, with 20 bases between. CDR3 size: 13 residues. CDR3 bases: TGTGCCAGCACCCTAGGGGTTGGGGCCCCCGCTTTCTTT. Translating gives CASTLGVGAPAFF.

V usage is TRBV2 and J usage is TRBJ2-7, with D hard to call. The germline V and J ends were trimmed by 8 bases and 5 bases, with 7 bases remaining between them. Germline values: CDR1 SNHLY, CDR2 FYNNEI. The CDR3 loop spans 10 amino acids. This chain's CDR3 is CASARHEQYF. Here the CDR3 DNA reads TGTGCCAGCGCGCGGCACGAGCAGTACTTC.

This chain links TRBV11-3 with TRBJ2-7; D may be TRBD1 (5 bases). Germline lookup yields CDR1 SGHNT and CDR2 YENEEA. The CDR3 is 12 amino acids. V shed 4 bases and J shed 3 bases, with 7 bases lying between them. In DNA, the CDR3 is TGTGCCAGCAGCTCCGACAGCTACGAGCAGTACTTC. Amino acids: CASSSDSYEQYF.

The chain recombines TRBV5-1 with TRBJ1-2; D is uncertain. The CDR3 loop spans 13 amino acids. Germline CDR1 reads SGHRS; CDR2 reads YFSETQ. Between the trimmed V and J ends, which lost 0 bases and 7 bases, there was a span of 10 bases. CDR3 region: CASSLGQVTGYTF. As DNA, the CDR3 is TGCGCCAGCAGCTTGGGGCAGGTGACTGGCTACACCTTC.

This clone was recorded once. The V gene is TRBV6-5, the J gene TRBJ2-5, with a tentative D call TRBD1 (6 bases). CDR1 and CDR2 from the germline V gene are MNHEY and SVGAGI. CDR3 length: 13 residues. V was shortened by 6 bases and J by 1 base, with 9 bases between the two germline ends. The CDR3 region is CASRQGLQETQYF. CDR3 in DNA: TGTGCCAGCAGACAGGGCCTCCAAGAGACCCAGTACTTC.

This clone was counted a few times. This rearrangement joins TRBV28 to TRBJ2-7; 7 positions agree with TRBD1. V lost 10 bases to trimming and J lost 0 bases; unmatched junction nucleotides: 9. The CDR3 contains 14 residues. Per germline, CDR1 MDHEN and CDR2 SYDVKM. CDR3 sequence (DNA): TGTGCCACCAGACCGGGACAGAGCTCCTACGAGCAGTACTTC. Amino acids: CATRPGQSSYEQYF.

The J gene is TRBJ2-1, the V gene TRBV28, with D possibly being TRBD1 (5 bases). Trimming stripped 5 bases from V and 14 bases from J, with 16 bases between. The CDR3 runs 12 residues. Germline values: CDR1 MDHEN, CDR2 SYDVKM. As DNA, the CDR3 is TGTGCCAGCAGTACCCCGACAGAGAGTAAGTTCTTC. This codes for CASSTPTESKFF.

The chain recombines TRBV7-9 with TRBJ2-5; D is ambiguous. This CDR3 comprises 13 residues. Germline lookup yields CDR1 SEHNR and CDR2 FQNEAQ (reference sequence). V dropped 8 bases and J dropped 4 bases, with 14 bases sitting between them. The CDR3 protein is CASGEGDAETQYF. The CDR3 nucleotides are TGTGCCAGCGGCGAAGGAGACGCAGAGACCCAGTACTTC.

The chain carries TRBV2 and TRBJ1-2; D uncertain. Trimming took 3 bases from V and 8 from J, leaving 19 bases between them. The V gene's germline CDR1 is SNHLY and CDR2 FYNNEI. The CDR3 consists of 15 residues. In DNA form, the CDR3 reads TGTGCCAGCAGTGACCGGCGGCATCCCCAGCAGGGCTACACCTTC. Its protein is CASSDRRHPQQGYTF.

The chain links TRBV2 to TRBJ1-1; TRBD1 might be the D (6 bases). V lost 6 bases and J lost 4, with 18 bases in between. This CDR3 comprises 15 residues. Germline CDR1 reads SNHLY; CDR2 reads FYNNEI. CDR3 residues: CASRGVTAGVTEAFF. The CDR3 bases are TGTGCCAGCAGAGGCGTGACAGCAGGGGTCACTGAAGCTTTCTTT.

This chain links TRBV5-4 with TRBJ2-5; no reliable D call. The CDR3 is 13 amino acids. Between the trimmed V and J ends, which lost 1 base and 1 base, there was a span of 5 bases. Germline V lookup: CDR1 SGHNT, CDR2 YYREEE (reference sequence). The CDR3 DNA is TGTGCCAGCAGCTTGCCTACCCAAGAGACCCAGTACTTC. It encodes CASSLPTQETQYF.

The V call is TRBV3-1 (or the pseudogene TRBV3-2), the J call TRBJ1-2, with TRBD1 matching 11 bases. J was trimmed by 2 bases and V by 1 base; bases with no gene match: 0. The CDR3 covers 15 residues. Germline CDR1 is LGHDT and CDR2 is YNNKEL (reference sequence). In DNA form, the CDR3 reads TGTGCCAGCAGCCAAGGGGACAGGGGGAACTATGGCTACACCTTC. This sequence encodes CASSQGDRGNYGYTF.

V usage is TRBV15 and J usage is TRBJ2-7; TRBD1 might be the D (5 bases). Germline CDR1 LNHNV, CDR2 YYDKDF (reference sequence). The germline V and J ends were trimmed by 0 bases and 4 bases, with 10 bases remaining between them. The CDR3 sequence is 14 residues long. CDR3 DNA sequence: TGTGCCACCAGCAGAGATAAGTCAGGGTACGAGCAGTACTTC. Translation gives CATSRDKSGYEQYF.

V gene TRBV6-2 or TRBV6-3 combines with J gene TRBJ1-1; D not certain. V lost 5 bases and J lost 2, with 18 bases in between. This CDR3 contains 16 residues. Germline values: CDR1 MNHEY, CDR2 SVGEGT. CDR3 nucleotides: TGTGCCAGCAGTGCCGGGAGGCCGCGGATCAACACTGAAGCTTTCTTT. Translation: CASSAGRPRINTEAFF.

V is TRBV9 and J is TRBJ2-3; weak D call: TRBD2 (5 bases). The germline V gene encodes CDR1 SGDLS and CDR2 YYNGEE. This CDR3 is 16 amino acids long. Trimming shortened V by 0 bases and J by 2 bases, and 13 bases separated the two germline ends. This CDR3 is CASSVAPAVNTDTQYF. Written as DNA, the CDR3 is TGTGCCAGCAGCGTAGCCCCAGCGGTGAACACAGATACGCAGTATTTT.

V gene TRBV10-1 combines with J gene TRBJ2-3, with 10 bases fitting TRBD2. The junction had 7 bases not matched to a gene; V was cut back by 6 bases and J by 4 bases. Germline assignment: CDR1 WNHNN and CDR2 SYGVQD (reference sequence). The CDR3 has 15 residues. The CDR3 is CASRPGTSASDTQYF. The CDR3, as DNA: TGCGCCAGCAGGCCCGGGACTAGCGCCTCAGATACGCAGTATTTT.